This T cell receptor beta chain was captured by sequencing in a study of early T cells in non-severe SARS-CoV-2 infection. Background on the study: Sequencing input comprised bulk RNA from unsorted whole blood; chain pairing was not available. Study-wide points: Missing private and CD4 specificities, VDJdb matching favored anti-spike CD8 responses.

Attachment of unique molecular identifiers was made to individual cDNA molecules. TCRdb processed the 5' RACE reads anew with MiXCR; each CDR3 protein has one entry. This table has around 50,000 distinct CDR3 sequences, roughly an eighth appearing once. This clonotype occurred a few times. Its specificity is unknown. CDR1 is MNHEY, CDR2 SVGEGT, per germline. Trimming shortened V by 0 bases and J by 7 bases, and 9 bases separated the two germline ends. The CDR3 has 14 amino acids. The V gene is TRBV6-2 or TRBV6-3, the J gene TRBJ2-2, with D possibly matching TRBD1 (5 bases). Material: whole blood. This TCR came from an adult who was a healthcare worker with PCR-confirmed SARS-CoV-2 infection or an uninfected control (not recorded which). Written as DNA, the CDR3 is TGTGCCAGCAGTTACTCCGCCAGGGACGGGGAGCTGTTTTTT. Translation: CASSYSARDGELFF.